Below are 17 T cell receptor beta chains sequenced from a single sample in a study of blood T cells in healthy people across ages. Combining a sample-barcoded 5' primer with a J-beta primer mix, a second PCR ran for roughly 6 to 12 cycles. From the 5' RACE reads, TCRdb called clonotypes with MiXCR, one entry per CDR3 protein. The sample yields approximately 800,000 distinct CDR3 sequences, roughly 24% seen once. The same sample was also used in a study of T cells of mothers and their children.

Sequenced material: blood. These receptors all stem from a boy aged 5-17 years in good health.

The rearrangement links TRBV4-2 to TRBJ1-6; TRBD1 might be the D (6 bases). The CDR3 consists of 14 residues. Trimming cost V 6 bases and J 8 bases, with 14 bases left between them. Germline V gives CDR1 LGHNA, CDR2 YNFKEQ. The CDR3 DNA reads as TGTGCCAGCAGAGTGACAGGTGTTTATTCACCCCTCCACTTT. The encoded protein is CASRVTGVYSPLHF.

V usage is TRBV6-1 and J usage is TRBJ2-5; D gene ambiguous. The DNA end is more similar to TRBJ2-7, so the J call may be wrong. The germline CDR1 and CDR2 sequences are MNHNS and SASEGT. The CDR3 consists of 17 residues. The chain's CDR3 is CASSEALSGTVTYEQYF. Here the CDR3 DNA reads TGTGCCAGCAGTGAAGCCCTTAGTGGTACAGTAACCTACGAGCAGTACTTC.

This clonotype was seen repeatedly, ten times or more. The chain uses TRBV18 and TRBJ2-1, with D perhaps matching TRBD1 (5 bases). The CDR3 totals 13 residues. CDR1 and CDR2 (germline): KGHSH, LQKENI. V was cut by 3 bases and J by 7 bases, with 10 bases left in between. CDR3 nucleotides: TGTGCCAGCTCACCGGGGCTGGATAATGAGCAGTTCTTC. Encoded protein: CASSPGLDNEQFF.

In DNA form, the CDR3 reads TGTGCCAGCAGTCTGACCTTCTTGGGGCAGCTAAGGCAAGAGACCCAGTACTTC. Its translation: CASSLTFLGQLRQETQYF. The chain combines TRBV28 with TRBJ2-5; the D gene is possibly TRBD1 (5 bases). V was trimmed by 5 bases and J by 2 bases, leaving 24 bases between them. The germline V gene encodes CDR1 MDHEN and CDR2 SYDVKM. This CDR3 comprises 18 residues.

This clonotype was counted a few times. V gene TRBV25-1 combines with J gene TRBJ2-2, with D unresolved. V was trimmed by 6 bases and J by 2 bases, leaving 19 bases between them. This CDR3 spans 17 amino acids. CDR1 MGHDK and CDR2 SYGVNS come from the germline V gene. CDR3 residues: CASRAPTWVGNTGELFF. The CDR3 bases are TGTGCCAGCAGGGCCCCCACCTGGGTCGGAAACACCGGGGAGCTGTTTTTT.

This clonotype turned up a few times. The chain joins TRBV12-3 or TRBV12-4 to TRBJ2-3, with D possibly matching TRBD2 (6 bases). The CDR3 runs to 14 residues. The V end lost 3 bases, the J end lost 6 bases, and 13 bases lay between the germline ends. The CDR3 DNA reads as TGTGCCAGCAGTTTTACCGGGGACTTGGATACGCAGTATTTT. It codes for CASSFTGDLDTQYF.

The J gene is TRBJ1-6, the V gene TRBV6-5; a possible D gene is TRBD1 (5 bases). The germline V gene encodes CDR1 MNHEY and CDR2 SVGAGI. The V gene lost 6 bases and the J gene lost 8 bases, with 11 bases spanning the gap. The CDR3 extends over 13 amino acids. The CDR3: CASRDPGYSPLHF. In DNA, the CDR3 is TGTGCCAGCAGGGACCCAGGGTATTCACCCCTCCACTTT.

The chain joins TRBV7-3 to TRBJ2-5; 7 nucleotides match TRBD2. The V gene's germline CDR1 is SGHTA and CDR2 FQGTGA. V was pared by 5 bases and J by 1 base, with 7 bases of the junction left unmatched. The CDR3 consists of 15 residues. The CDR3 protein is CASSRLSGAQETQYF. The CDR3 DNA sequence: TGTGCCAGCAGCCGACTCAGCGGGGCCCAAGAGACCCAGTACTTC.

This chain links TRBV18 with TRBJ1-2; tentatively, D is TRBD1 (5 bases). Per the germline V gene, CDR1 is KGHSH and CDR2 is LQKENI. V lost 1 base, J lost 4 bases, and 10 bases lay in between. The CDR3 loop spans 14 amino acids. For the CDR3, the DNA is TGTGCCAGCTCACCACGAGGGGTCGTCTATGGCTACACCTTC. Protein sequence: CASSPRGVVYGYTF.

This CDR3 is CASDRTLQETQYF. The CDR3 nucleotides read TGTGCCAGCGACCGGACACTTCAAGAGACCCAGTACTTC. The V call is TRBV7-8, the J call TRBJ2-5, with D maybe TRBD1 (5 bases). The V end was cut by 8 bases, the J end by 2 bases, with 12 bases between. The CDR3 has 13 residues. CDR1 is SGHVS and CDR2 is FQNEAQ in the germline V gene.

The chain joins TRBV25-1 to TRBJ1-2, with D possibly being TRBD1 (6 bases). Deletions cut 4 bases from V and 2 bases from J, with 11 bases between. The CDR3 runs 14 residues. Germline assignment: CDR1 MGHDK and CDR2 SYGVNS. The CDR3 coding sequence is TGTGCCAGCAGTGTAGCGGGGGCCAACTATGGCTACACCTTC. Translation: CASSVAGANYGYTF.

This clonotype has a handful of counts. The CDR3 nucleotides read TGCAGTGCTAGACCCAGCGGGACTGTTGATCAGCCCCAGCATTTT. It encodes CSARPSGTVDQPQHF. The chain employs TRBV20-1 and TRBJ1-5; weak D call: TRBD1 (5 bases). CDR3 length equals 15 residues. Trimming left V 2 bases short and J 5 bases short, with 16 bases between. Germline CDR1 and CDR2: DFQATT and SNEGSKA (reference sequence).

The chain carries TRBV7-9 and TRBJ1-2, with D possibly matching TRBD1 (6 bases). From germline, CDR1 is SEHNR and CDR2 FQNEAQ (reference sequence). This CDR3 region has 12 residues. The V gene lost 3 bases and the J gene lost 7 bases, with 9 bases spanning the gap. The CDR3 is CASSLGASGYTF. The CDR3 coding sequence is TGTGCCAGCAGCTTGGGGGCGAGTGGCTACACCTTC.

V gene TRBV19 combines with J gene TRBJ2-7; 8 bases are shared with TRBD2. The CDR3 consists of 15 residues. V lost 7 bases to trimming and J lost 3 bases; unmatched junction nucleotides: 11. Germline V gene sequence: CDR1 LNHDA, CDR2 SQIVND (reference sequence). CDR3 in DNA: TGTGCCAGTACTCCATCAGGACTAGCAGGCTACGAGCAGTACTTC. Protein sequence: CASTPSGLAGYEQYF.

About this clonotype: Compared with germline, one end of the junction differs, possibly owing to a read error. The chain is built from TRBV3-1 and TRBJ2-5; 13 positions agree with TRBD2. There are 16 residues in the CDR3. The germline V gene encodes CDR1 LGHDT and CDR2 YNNKEL (reference sequence). The CDR3 loop reads CASSQGRTSGGETQHF. DNA for the CDR3: TGTGCCAGCAGCCAAGGGAGGACTAGCGGGGGAGAGACCCAGCACTTC.

This clonotype was seen a handful of times. The chain couples TRBV11-2 to TRBJ2-5, with 8 bases identical to TRBD2. This CDR3 is 16 amino acids long. The germline V gene encodes CDR1 SGHAT and CDR2 FQNNGV. With V trimmed by 2 bases and J by 1 base, 6 bases remained unmatched. CDR3 in DNA: TGTGCCAGCAGCTTACGACGGGGGGGAAGCCAAGAGACCCAGTACTTC. It yields the protein CASSLRRGGSQETQYF.

This sequence joins TRBV7-2 and TRBJ2-5; 7 nucleotides align to TRBD1. Trimming at V came to 0 bases and at J to 4 bases, leaving 5 bases not matched to a gene. This CDR3 has 15 amino acids. Germline values: CDR1 SGHTA, CDR2 FQGNSA. For the CDR3, the DNA is TGTGCCAGCAGCTTAGCACCGGGACAGCTAGAGACCCAGTACTTC. This codes for CASSLAPGQLETQYF.